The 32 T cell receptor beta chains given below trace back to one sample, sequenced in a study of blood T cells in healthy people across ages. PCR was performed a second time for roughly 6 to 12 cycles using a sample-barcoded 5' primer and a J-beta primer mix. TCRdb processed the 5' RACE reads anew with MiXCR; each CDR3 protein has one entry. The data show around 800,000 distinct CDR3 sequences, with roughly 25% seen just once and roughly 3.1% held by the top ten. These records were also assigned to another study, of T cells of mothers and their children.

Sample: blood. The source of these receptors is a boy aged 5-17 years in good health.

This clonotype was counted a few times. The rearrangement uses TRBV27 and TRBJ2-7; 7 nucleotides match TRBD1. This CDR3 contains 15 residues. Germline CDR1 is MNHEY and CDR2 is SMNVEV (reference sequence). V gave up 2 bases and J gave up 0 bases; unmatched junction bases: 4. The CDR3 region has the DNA TGTGCCAGCAGTTTACAGGGGGTGGGCTCCTACGAGCAGTACTTC. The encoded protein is CASSLQGVGSYEQYF.

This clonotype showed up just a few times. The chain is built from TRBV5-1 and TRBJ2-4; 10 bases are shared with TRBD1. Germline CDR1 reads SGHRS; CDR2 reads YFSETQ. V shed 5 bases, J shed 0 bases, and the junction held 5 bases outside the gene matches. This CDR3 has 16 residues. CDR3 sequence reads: CASSPRDRGAKNIQYF. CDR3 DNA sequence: TGCGCCAGCAGTCCCCGGGACAGGGGAGCCAAAAACATTCAGTACTTC. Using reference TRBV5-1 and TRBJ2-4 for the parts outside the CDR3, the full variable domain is KAGVTQTPRYLIKTRGQQVTLSCSPISGHRSVSWYQQTPGQGLQFLFEYFSETQRNKGNFPGRFSGRQFSNSRSEMNVSTLELGDSALYLCASSPRDRGAKNIQYFGAGTRLSVL.

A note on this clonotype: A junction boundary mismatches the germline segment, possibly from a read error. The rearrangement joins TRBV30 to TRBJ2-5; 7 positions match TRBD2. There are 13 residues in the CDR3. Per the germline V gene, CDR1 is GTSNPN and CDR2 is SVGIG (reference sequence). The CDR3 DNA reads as TGTGCCTGGATCTCGGGGGAGGGAGAGACCCGGTACTTC. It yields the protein CAWISGEGETRYF.

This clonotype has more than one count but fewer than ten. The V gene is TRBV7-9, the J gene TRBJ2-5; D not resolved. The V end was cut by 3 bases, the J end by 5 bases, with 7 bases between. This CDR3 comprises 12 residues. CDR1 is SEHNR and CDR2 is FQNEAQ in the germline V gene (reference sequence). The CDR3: CASSLDDETQYF. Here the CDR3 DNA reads TGTGCCAGCAGCTTGGATGATGAGACCCAGTACTTC.

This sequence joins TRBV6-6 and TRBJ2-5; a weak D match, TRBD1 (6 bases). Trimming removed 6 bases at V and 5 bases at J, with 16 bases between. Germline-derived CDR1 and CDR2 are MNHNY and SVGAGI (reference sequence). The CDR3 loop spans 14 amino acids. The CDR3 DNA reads TGTGCCAGCAGGTGGGGGCCGATTGAGGAGACCCAGTACTTC. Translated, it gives CASRWGPIEETQYF.

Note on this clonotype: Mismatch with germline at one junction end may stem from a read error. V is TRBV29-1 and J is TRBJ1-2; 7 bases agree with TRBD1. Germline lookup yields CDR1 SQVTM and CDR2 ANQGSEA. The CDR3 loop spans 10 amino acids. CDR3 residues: CSVYRGGYAF. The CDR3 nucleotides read TGCAGCGTTTACAGGGGAGGCTACGCCTTC.

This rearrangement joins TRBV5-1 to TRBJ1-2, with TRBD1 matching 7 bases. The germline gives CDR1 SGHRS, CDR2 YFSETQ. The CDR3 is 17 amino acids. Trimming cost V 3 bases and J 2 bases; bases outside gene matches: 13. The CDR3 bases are TGCGCCAGCAGCTCGACCCTACCGGGACAGAGGAACTATGGCTACACCTTC. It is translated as CASSSTLPGQRNYGYTF.

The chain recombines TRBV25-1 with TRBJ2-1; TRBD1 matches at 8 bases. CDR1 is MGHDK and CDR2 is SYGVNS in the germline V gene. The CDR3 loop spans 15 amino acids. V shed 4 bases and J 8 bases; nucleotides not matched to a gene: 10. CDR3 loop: CASSARTGPRYEQFF. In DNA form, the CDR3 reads TGTGCCAGCAGTGCCCGGACAGGGCCGAGGTATGAGCAGTTCTTC.

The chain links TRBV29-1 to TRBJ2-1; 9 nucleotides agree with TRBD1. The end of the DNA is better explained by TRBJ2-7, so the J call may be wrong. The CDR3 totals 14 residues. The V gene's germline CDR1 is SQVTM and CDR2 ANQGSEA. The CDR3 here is CSATPGQGIGEQYF. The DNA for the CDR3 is TGCAGCGCTACACCGGGACAGGGTATCGGCGAGCAGTACTTC.

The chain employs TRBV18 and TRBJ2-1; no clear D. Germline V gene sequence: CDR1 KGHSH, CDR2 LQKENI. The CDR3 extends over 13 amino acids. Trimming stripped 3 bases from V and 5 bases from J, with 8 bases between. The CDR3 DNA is TGTGCCAGCTCACCCCTCACAAACAATGAGCAGTTCTTC. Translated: CASSPLTNNEQFF.

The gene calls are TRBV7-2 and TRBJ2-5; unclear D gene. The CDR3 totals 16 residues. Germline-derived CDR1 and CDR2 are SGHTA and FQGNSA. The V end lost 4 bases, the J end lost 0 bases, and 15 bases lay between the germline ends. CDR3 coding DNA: TGTGCCAGCAGCTACCCGGGCAGGCTTGACCAAGAGACCCAGTACTTC. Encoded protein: CASSYPGRLDQETQYF.

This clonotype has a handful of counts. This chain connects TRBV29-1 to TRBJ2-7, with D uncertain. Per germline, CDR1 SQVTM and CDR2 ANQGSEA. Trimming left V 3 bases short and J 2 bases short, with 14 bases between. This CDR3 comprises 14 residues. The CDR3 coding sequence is TGCAGCGTTGAGGTCGGGCCAGAACCCTACGAGCAGTACTTC. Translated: CSVEVGPEPYEQYF.

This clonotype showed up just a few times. CDR3 sequence reads: CASSVQGTGTEAFF. In nucleotides, the CDR3 is TGTGCCAGCAGCGTACAGGGGACGGGCACTGAAGCTTTCTTT. The chain employs TRBV9 and TRBJ1-1, with a weak D call TRBD1 (6 bases). The CDR3 runs 14 residues. V dropped 1 base and J dropped 4 bases, with 11 bases sitting between them. The V gene's germline CDR1 is SGDLS and CDR2 YYNGEE.

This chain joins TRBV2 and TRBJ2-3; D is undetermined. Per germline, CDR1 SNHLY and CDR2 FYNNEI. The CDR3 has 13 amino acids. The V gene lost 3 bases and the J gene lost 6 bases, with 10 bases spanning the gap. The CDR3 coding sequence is TGTGCCAGCAGTGATGGAAGTGCGGATACGCAGTATTTT. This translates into CASSDGSADTQYF.

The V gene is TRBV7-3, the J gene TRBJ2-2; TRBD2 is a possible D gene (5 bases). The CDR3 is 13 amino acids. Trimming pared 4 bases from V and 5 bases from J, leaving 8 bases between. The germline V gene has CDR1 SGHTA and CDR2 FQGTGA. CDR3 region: CASSYGETGELFF. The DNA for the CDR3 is TGTGCCAGCAGCTACGGGGAGACCGGGGAGCTGTTTTTT.

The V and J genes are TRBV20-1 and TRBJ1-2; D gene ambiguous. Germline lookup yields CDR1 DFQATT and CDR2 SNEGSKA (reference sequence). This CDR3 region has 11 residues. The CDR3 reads CSAPDDYGYTF. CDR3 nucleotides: TGCAGCGCCCCGGATGACTATGGCTACACCTTC.

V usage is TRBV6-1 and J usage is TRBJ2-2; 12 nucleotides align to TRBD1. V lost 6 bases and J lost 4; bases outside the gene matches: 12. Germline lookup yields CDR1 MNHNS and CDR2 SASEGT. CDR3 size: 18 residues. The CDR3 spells CASRRGTGGVASTGELFF. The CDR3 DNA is TGTGCCAGCAGGAGGGGGACAGGGGGCGTAGCTTCCACCGGGGAGCTGTTTTTT.

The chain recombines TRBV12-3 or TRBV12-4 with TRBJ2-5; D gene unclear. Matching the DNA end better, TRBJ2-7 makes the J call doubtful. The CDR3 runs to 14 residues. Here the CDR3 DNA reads TGTGCCAGCAGTTTATATGGTTCCACCTACGAGCAGTACTTC. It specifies CASSLYGSTYEQYF.

This CDR3 is CASSPETGIPLTF. CDR3 DNA: TGTGCCAGCAGCCCGGAGACAGGGATACCGCTGACTTTC. The chain employs TRBV7-8 and TRBJ2-6, with 7 nucleotides matching TRBD1. CDR1 is SGHVS and CDR2 is FQNEAQ in the germline V gene. The CDR3 spans 13 residues. V was pared by 5 bases and J by 16 bases, with 11 bases of the junction left unmatched. Full variable domain (remainder filled in from reference TRBV7-8 and TRBJ2-6): GAGVSQSPRYKVAKRGQDVALRCDPISGHVSLFWYQQALGQGPEFLTYFQNEAQLDKSGLPSDRFFAERPEGSVSTLKIQRTQQEDSAVYLCASSPETGIPLTFGAGSRLTVL.

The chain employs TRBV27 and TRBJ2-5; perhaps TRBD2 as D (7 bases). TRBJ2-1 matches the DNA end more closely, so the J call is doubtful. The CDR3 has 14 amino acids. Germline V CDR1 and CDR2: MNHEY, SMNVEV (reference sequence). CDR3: CASSLRGAINEQFF. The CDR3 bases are TGTGCCAGCAGTTTACGGGGGGCGATCAATGAGCAGTTCTTC.

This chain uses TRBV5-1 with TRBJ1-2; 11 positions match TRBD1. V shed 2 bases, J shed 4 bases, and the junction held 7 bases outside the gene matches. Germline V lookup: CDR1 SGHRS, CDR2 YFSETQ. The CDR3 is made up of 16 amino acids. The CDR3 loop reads CASSFGQGALGYGYTF. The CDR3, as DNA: TGCGCCAGCAGCTTTGGACAGGGGGCGCTGGGCTATGGCTACACCTTC.

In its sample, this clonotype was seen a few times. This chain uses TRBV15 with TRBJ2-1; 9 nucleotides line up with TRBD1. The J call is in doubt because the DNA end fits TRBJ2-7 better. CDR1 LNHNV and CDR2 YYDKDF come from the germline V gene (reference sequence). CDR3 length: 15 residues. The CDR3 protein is CATSRDQDRGNEQYF. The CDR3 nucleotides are TGTGCCACCAGCAGAGATCAGGACAGGGGTAACGAGCAGTACTTC.

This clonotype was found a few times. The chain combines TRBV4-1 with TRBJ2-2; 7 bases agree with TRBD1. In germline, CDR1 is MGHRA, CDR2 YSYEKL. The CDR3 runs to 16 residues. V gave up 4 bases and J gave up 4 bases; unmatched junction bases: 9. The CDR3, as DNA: TGCGCCAGCAGCCGCAGGGACAGAGGGACCACCGGGGAGCTGTTTTTT. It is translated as CASSRRDRGTTGELFF.

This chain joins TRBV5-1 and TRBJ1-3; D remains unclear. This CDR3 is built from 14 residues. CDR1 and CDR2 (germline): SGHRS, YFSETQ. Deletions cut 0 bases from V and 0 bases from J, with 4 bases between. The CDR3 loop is CASSLASSGNTIYF. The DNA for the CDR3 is TGCGCCAGCAGCTTGGCGAGCTCTGGAAACACCATATATTTT.

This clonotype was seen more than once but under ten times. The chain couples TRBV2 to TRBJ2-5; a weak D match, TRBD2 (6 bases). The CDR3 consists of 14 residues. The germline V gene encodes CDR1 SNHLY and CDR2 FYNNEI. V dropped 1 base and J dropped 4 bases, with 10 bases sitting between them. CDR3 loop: CASSEGNGGETQYF. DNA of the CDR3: TGTGCCAGCAGTGAAGGCAACGGGGGAGAGACCCAGTACTTC.

CDR3 in DNA: TGTGCCAGCAGTGAATCAAAGGGACAGAAGTATCACTACGAGCAGTACTTC. Protein sequence: CASSESKGQKYHYEQYF. This chain links TRBV25-1 with TRBJ2-7, with 7 bases fitting TRBD1. Germline lookup yields CDR1 MGHDK and CDR2 SYGVNS. J gave up 3 bases and V 1 base, and 12 bases lay outside the gene matches. The CDR3 is made up of 17 amino acids.

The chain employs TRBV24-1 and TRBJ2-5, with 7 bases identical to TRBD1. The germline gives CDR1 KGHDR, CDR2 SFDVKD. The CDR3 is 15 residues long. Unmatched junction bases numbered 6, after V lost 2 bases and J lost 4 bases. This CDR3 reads CATSDSRGMRETQYF. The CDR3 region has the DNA TGTGCCACCAGTGATTCCAGGGGGATGCGAGAGACCCAGTACTTC.

CDR3 loop: CASSATPVAKDGYTF. CDR3 DNA sequence: TGTGCCAGCAGCGCCACCCCGGTGGCCAAGGATGGCTACACCTTC. The gene calls are TRBV9 and TRBJ1-2; no clear D gene. The CDR3 is 15 residues long. Germline V gene data show CDR1 as SGDLS and CDR2 as YYNGEE. The germline V and J ends were trimmed by 3 bases and 6 bases, with 18 bases remaining between them.

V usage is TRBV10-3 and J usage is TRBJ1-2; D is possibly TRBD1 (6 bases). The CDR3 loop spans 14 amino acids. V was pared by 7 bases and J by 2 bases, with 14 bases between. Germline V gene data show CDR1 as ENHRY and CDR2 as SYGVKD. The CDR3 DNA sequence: TGTGCCATCACGGGGGGGCAGGGGAACTATGGCTACACCTTC. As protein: CAITGGQGNYGYTF.

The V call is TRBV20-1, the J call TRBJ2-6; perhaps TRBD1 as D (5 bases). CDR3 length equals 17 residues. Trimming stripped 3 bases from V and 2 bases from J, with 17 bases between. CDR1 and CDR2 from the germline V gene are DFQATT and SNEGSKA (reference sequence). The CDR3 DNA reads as TGCAGTGCTAGGCCCGGGCAGGGCGTTACTGGGGCCAACGTCCTGACTTTC. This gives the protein CSARPGQGVTGANVLTF.

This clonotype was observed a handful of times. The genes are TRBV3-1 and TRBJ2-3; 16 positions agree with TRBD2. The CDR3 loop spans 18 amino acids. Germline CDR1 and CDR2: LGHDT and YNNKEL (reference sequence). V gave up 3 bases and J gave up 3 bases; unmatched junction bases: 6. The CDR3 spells CASSQMGTSGGATDTQYF. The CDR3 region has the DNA TGTGCCAGCAGCCAGATGGGGACTAGCGGGGGGGCGACAGATACGCAGTATTTT.

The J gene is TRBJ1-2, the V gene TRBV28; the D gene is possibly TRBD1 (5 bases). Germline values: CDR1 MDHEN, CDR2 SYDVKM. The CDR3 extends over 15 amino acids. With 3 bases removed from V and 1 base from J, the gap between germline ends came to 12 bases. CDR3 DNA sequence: TGTGCCAGCAGTTTCTTACAGGAGGTTAACTATGGCTACACCTTC. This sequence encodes CASSFLQEVNYGYTF.